Presented here are 13 T cell receptor beta chains from one specimen sequenced in a study of cytomegalovirus exposure and HLA in healthy donors. Use of 60 Vbeta and 13 Jbeta primers characterized the PCR. Repertoires were generated with immunoSEQ multiplex PCR, while TCRdb's copy carries only in-frame clones and drops some. The profile covers some 110,000 clones, with over 60% appearing a single time and approximately 4.3% taken by the ten largest. The sequencing input was PBMCs. These receptors were taken from a man aged 60 to 75 in good health and CMV-seropositive.

The V call is TRBV9, the J call TRBJ2-1; TRBD1 matches 9 bases. Germline values: CDR1 SGDLS, CDR2 YYNGEE. The length of the CDR3 is 16 residues. V shed 0 bases, J shed 3 bases, and the junction held 4 bases outside the gene matches. CDR3: CASSVEVGQGYNEQFF. The CDR3 bases are TGTGCCAGCAGCGTAGAGGTGGGACAGGGCTACAATGAGCAGTTCTTC.

This chain uses TRBV6-5 with TRBJ1-2, with 7 bases matching TRBD1. Germline trimming cut 6 bases from V and 7 bases from J; bases unmatched to any gene: 8. The CDR3 has 13 residues. Germline V gene data show CDR1 as MNHEY and CDR2 as SVGAGI. The CDR3 DNA sequence: TGTGCCAGCAGGAACGGCAGGGGGTCTGGCTACACCTTC. It yields the protein CASRNGRGSGYTF.

This sequence joins TRBV28 and TRBJ2-1; 8 bases align to TRBD2. Germline-derived CDR1 and CDR2 are MDHEN and SYDVKM. The CDR3 is 16 residues long. The V and J ends lost 6 bases and 2 bases, in that order; junction bases with no gene match: 9. The CDR3 nucleotides read TGTGCCAGCAGACCGAAAGACGGGGGGGCCTACAATGAGCAGTTCTTC. This gives the protein CASRPKDGGAYNEQFF.

As to this clone: This same CDR3 is encoded by further DNA sequences in the sample. J is TRBJ2-7 and V is TRBV7-9; D remains unclear. V lost 0 bases, J lost 2 bases, and 8 bases lay in between. Looked up from germline, CDR1 is SEHNR and CDR2 is FQNEAQ (reference sequence). This CDR3 has 14 residues. CDR3 bases: TGTGCCAGCAGCTTAGCTTCAGGCACCTACGAGCAGTACTTC. Translated, it gives CASSLASGTYEQYF.

The chain is built from TRBV5-1 and TRBJ2-1; weak D call: TRBD1 (6 bases). V was clipped by 2 bases and J by 0 bases, with 12 bases between them. This CDR3 has 16 residues. Germline assignment: CDR1 SGHRS and CDR2 YFSETQ. The CDR3, as DNA: TGCGCCAGCAGCTTACAGGGCGACAGCTCCTACAATGAGCAGTTCTTC. Its protein product is CASSLQGDSSYNEQFF. Together with reference TRBV5-1 and TRBJ2-1, the CDR3 gives the full variable domain: KAGVTQTPRYLIKTRGQQVTLSCSPISGHRSVSWYQQTPGQGLQFLFEYFSETQRNKGNFPGRFSGRQFSNSRSEMNVSTLELGDSALYLCASSLQGDSSYNEQFFGPGTRLTVL.

The chain combines TRBV23-1 with TRBJ1-6; the D gene is possibly TRBD1 (5 bases). TRBV23-1 is annotated as an ORF whose role is uncertain. The V end was cut by 6 bases, the J end by 10 bases, with 19 bases between. The CDR3 is 15 amino acids. For the CDR3, the DNA is TGCGCCAGCAGGCGGGACCCAAGGGTTCAGTCACCCCTCCACTTT. The encoded protein is CASRRDPRVQSPLHF.

The count of this clone is one. The V and J genes are TRBV5-6 and TRBJ1-2, with D hard to call. The germline gives CDR1 SGHDT, CDR2 YYEEEE. CDR3 size: 15 residues. The germline V and J ends were trimmed by 6 bases and 4 bases, with 19 bases remaining between them. Written as DNA, the CDR3 is TGTGCCAGCAACCCCGGTCACGCGGTCCCCTATGGCTACACCTTC. It yields the protein CASNPGHAVPYGYTF. Using reference TRBV5-6 and TRBJ1-2 for the parts outside the CDR3, the full variable domain is DAGVTQSPTHLIKTRGQQVTLRCSPKSGHDTVSWYQQALGQGPQFIFQYYEEEERQRGNFPDRFSGHQFPNYSSELNVNALLLGDSALYLCASNPGHAVPYGYTFGSGTRLTVV.

This chain links TRBV9 with TRBJ2-7, with D possibly TRBD2 on 7 matching bases. Trimming cost V 4 bases and J 2 bases, with 19 bases left between them. This CDR3 comprises 16 residues. Germline CDR1 SGDLS, CDR2 YYNGEE. Written as DNA, the CDR3 is TGTGCCAGCAGCCCCAGTGGTGGGGGGGGGCCCTACGAGCAGTACTTC. Its protein product is CASSPSGGGGPYEQYF.

The chain combines TRBV6-5 with TRBJ2-2; D call uncertain. Germline CDR1 MNHEY, CDR2 SVGAGI. V lost 8 bases, J lost 3 bases, and 7 bases lay in between. The CDR3 has 12 amino acids. The DNA of the CDR3 is TGTGCCAGCCAAGAGGACACCGGGGAGCTGTTTTTT. Translation gives CASQEDTGELFF.

This clone occurred once. The chain combines TRBV7-6 with TRBJ2-1; D gene ambiguous. V lost 1 base, J lost 6 bases, and 10 bases lay in between. From germline, CDR1 is SGHVS and CDR2 FNYEAQ. The length of the CDR3 is 14 residues. The CDR3 here is CASSLVGWSNEQFF. The CDR3 DNA is TGTGCCAGCAGCTTAGTTGGCTGGAGCAATGAGCAGTTCTTC.

This sequence joins TRBV27 and TRBJ1-5; TRBD1 is a possible D gene (5 bases). Per the germline V gene, CDR1 is MNHEY and CDR2 is SMNVEV (reference sequence). This CDR3 is built from 18 residues. V was cut by 8 bases and J by 0 bases, with 23 bases left in between. CDR3 loop: CASASLTGGKYSNQPQHF. The DNA of the CDR3 is TGTGCCAGCGCATCACTGACGGGGGGAAAGTATAGCAATCAGCCCCAGCATTTT.

V gene TRBV5-4 combines with J gene TRBJ2-1, with 8 bases fitting TRBD1. The CDR3 sequence is 15 residues long. CDR1 SGHNT and CDR2 YYREEE come from the germline V gene (reference sequence). With V trimmed by 2 bases and J by 5 bases, 6 bases remained unmatched. The CDR3 protein is CASSLRTGLHNEQFF. The CDR3, as DNA: TGTGCCAGCAGCTTAAGGACAGGGCTCCACAATGAGCAGTTCTTC. Using reference TRBV5-4 and TRBJ2-1 for the parts outside the CDR3, the full variable domain is ETGVTQSPTHLIKTRGQQVTLRCSSQSGHNTVSWYQQALGQGPQFIFQYYREEENGRGNFPPRFSGLQFPNYSSELNVNALELDDSALYLCASSLRTGLHNEQFFGPGTRLTVL.

DNA of the CDR3: TGTGCCAGCAGCTTGGGACAGGGAAGGACAGATACGCAGTATTTT. Translating gives CASSLGQGRTDTQYF. The chain joins TRBV11-3 to TRBJ2-3, with 9 positions matching TRBD1. V gave up 3 bases and J gave up 3 bases; unmatched junction bases: 4. The germline V gene has CDR1 SGHNT and CDR2 YENEEA. This CDR3 contains 15 residues.